This T cell receptor (beta chain) is from a study of blood T cell repertoires in COVID-19. This clone turned up a few times. This study enrolled people aged roughly 18 to 90 from under 25 US geographic areas. During the 2 weeks before they entered the study, exposed participants had met someone with a PCR-confirmed or clinician-diagnosed COVID-19 case. Only in-frame clones appear in the TCRdb table, and some are missing; sequencing was by immunoSEQ multiplex PCR. The sample has 250,000 to 300,000 clones; about 90% are singletons. With V trimmed by 5 bases and J by 8 bases, 9 bases remained unmatched. The CDR3 is 15 residues long. Germline V CDR1 and CDR2: MDHEN, SYDVKM.

Source material: PBMCs or T cells enriched from blood (not recorded which). The chain carries TRBV28 and TRBJ1-4, with 9 bases lining up with TRBD1. The receptor comes from a woman aged 50 to 60 who had been exposed to COVID-19. The CDR3 here is CASSISGQGEEKLFF. CDR3 DNA sequence: TGTGCCAGCAGTATCTCGGGACAGGGAGAGGAAAAACTGTTTTTT.